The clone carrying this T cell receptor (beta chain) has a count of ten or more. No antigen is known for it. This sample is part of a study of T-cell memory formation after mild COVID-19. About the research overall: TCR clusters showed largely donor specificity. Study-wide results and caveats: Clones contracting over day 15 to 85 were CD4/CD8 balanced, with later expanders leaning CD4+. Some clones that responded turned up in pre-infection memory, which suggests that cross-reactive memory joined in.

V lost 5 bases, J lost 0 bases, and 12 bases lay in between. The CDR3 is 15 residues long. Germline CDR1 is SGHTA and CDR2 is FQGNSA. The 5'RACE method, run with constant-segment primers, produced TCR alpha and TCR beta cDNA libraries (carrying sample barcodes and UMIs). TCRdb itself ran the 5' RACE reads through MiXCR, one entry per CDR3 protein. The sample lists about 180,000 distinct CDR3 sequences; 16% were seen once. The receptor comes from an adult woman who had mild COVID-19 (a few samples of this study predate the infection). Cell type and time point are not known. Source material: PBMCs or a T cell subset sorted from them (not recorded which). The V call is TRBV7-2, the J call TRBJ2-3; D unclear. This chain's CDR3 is CASSPAYISTDTQYF. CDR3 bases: TGTGCCAGCAGCCCAGCTTACATTAGCACAGATACGCAGTATTTT.